This TCR beta chain was recorded in a study of shared T cell receptors in the human thymus. The repertoire was sequenced with immunoSEQ multiplex PCR; TCRdb's copy has only in-frame clones and lacks some. Of about 380,000 clones in the sample, approximately 95% were seen once. The TCR comes from a human donor. Sequencing was carried out using thymocytes.

The CDR3 DNA is TGTGCCTGCCTTAGGAAGGCTTCTGAAGCTTTCTTT. Protein sequence: CACLRKASEAFF. V gene TRBV30 combines with J gene TRBJ1-1; D is ambiguous. Germline lookup yields CDR1 GTSNPN and CDR2 SVGIG (reference sequence). V lost 6 bases and J 6 bases, leaving 14 bases between the germline ends. The CDR3 sequence is 12 residues long.